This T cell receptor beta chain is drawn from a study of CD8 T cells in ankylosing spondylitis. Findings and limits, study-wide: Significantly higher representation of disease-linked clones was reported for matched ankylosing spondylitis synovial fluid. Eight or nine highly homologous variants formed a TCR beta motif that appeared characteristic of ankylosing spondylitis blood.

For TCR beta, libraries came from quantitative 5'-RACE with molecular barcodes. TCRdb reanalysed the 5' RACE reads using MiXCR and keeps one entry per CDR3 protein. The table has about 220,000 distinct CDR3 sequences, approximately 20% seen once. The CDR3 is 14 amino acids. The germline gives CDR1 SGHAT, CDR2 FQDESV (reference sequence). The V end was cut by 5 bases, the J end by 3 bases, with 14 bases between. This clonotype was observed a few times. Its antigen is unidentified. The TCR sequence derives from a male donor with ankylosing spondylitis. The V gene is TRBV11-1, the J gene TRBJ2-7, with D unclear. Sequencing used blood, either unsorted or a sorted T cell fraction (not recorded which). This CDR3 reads CASSPSIPDYEQYF. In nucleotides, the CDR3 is TGTGCCAGCAGCCCCTCAATACCAGACTACGAGCAGTACTTC. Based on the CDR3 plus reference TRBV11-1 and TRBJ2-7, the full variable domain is EAEVAQSPRYKITEKSQAVAFWCDPISGHATLYWYRQILGQGPELLVQFQDESVVDDSQLPKDRFSAERLKGVDSTLKIQPAELGDSAMYLCASSPSIPDYEQYFGPGTRLTVT.